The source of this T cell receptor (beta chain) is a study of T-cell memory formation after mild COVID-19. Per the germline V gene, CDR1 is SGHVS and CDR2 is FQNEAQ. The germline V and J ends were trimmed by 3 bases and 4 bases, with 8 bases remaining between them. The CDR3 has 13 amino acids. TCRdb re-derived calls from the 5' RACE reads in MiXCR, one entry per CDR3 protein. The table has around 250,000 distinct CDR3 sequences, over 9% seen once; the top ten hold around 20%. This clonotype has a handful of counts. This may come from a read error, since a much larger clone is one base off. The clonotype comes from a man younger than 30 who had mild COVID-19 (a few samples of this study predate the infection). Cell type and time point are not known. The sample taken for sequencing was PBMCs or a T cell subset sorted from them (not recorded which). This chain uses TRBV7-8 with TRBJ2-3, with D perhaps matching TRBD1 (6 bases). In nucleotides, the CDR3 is TGTGCCAGCAGCTTCAAGGGGGCAGATACGCAGTATTTT. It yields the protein CASSFKGADTQYF.